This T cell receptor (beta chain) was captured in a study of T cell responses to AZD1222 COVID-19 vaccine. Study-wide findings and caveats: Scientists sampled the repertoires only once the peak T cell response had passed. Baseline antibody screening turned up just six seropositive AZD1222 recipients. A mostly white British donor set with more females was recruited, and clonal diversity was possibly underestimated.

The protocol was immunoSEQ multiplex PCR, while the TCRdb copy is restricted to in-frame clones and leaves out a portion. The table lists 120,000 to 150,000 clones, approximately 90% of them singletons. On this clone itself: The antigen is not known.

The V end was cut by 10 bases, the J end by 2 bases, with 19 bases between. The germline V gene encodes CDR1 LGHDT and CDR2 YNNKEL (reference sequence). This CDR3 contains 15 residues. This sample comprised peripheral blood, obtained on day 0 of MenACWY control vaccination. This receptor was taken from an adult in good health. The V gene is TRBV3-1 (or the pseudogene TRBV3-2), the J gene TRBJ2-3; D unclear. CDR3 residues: CANPGAGKLTDTQYF. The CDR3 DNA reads TGTGCCAACCCCGGCGCAGGCAAACTCACAGATACGCAGTATTTT.